The present entry profiles one T cell receptor (beta chain) with its context. The target antigen is unknown. The survey-level immunoSEQ assay was used. As processed by the authors: A productive frequency of 2.59 x 10-5 was the lowest detectable. TCRdb's table, derived via immunoSEQ multiplex PCR, lists solely in-frame clones and lacks some. V and J calls and clone size are given by that table; D and trimming were obtained from the DNA. The table shows roughly 34,000 clones, with approximately 82% occurring only once. This record belongs to a study of STAT5B mutations in CD4+ large granular lymphocyte leukemia. Overall study results and limits: 8/27 top patient clones versus 2/35 control clones were TRBV06-family. Main leukemic clonotypes were patient-specific, but more than 20% appeared at low frequency elsewhere.

Looked up from germline, CDR1 is MNHNY and CDR2 is SVGAGI (reference sequence). The CDR3 sequence is 14 residues long. V was cut by 0 bases and J by 4 bases, with 7 bases left in between. This TCR derives from a human donor in good health. The rearrangement links TRBV6-6 to TRBJ1-3; D unresolved. The sequencing input was CD4+ T cells from blood buffy coats. The CDR3 loop is CASSYSSEGNTIYF. CDR3 bases: TGTGCCAGCAGTTACTCGAGTGAGGGAAACACCATATATTTT.